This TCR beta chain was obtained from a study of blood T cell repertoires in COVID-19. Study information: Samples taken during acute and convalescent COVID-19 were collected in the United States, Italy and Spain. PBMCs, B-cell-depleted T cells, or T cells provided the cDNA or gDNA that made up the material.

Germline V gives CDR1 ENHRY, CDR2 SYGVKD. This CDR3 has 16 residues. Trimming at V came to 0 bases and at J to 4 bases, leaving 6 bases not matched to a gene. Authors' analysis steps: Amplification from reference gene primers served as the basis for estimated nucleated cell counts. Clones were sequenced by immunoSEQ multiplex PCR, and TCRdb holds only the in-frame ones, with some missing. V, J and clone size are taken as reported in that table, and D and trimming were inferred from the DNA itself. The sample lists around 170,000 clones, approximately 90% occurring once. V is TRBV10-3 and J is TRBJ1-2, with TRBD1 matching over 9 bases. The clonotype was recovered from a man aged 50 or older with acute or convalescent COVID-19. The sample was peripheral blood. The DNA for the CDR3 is TGTGCCATCAGTGAGTCGGGACAGGGTACAGGCTATGGCTACACCTTC. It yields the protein CAISESGQGTGYGYTF.